Shown below are 29 T cell receptor beta chains from a single sample sequenced in a study of control samples from healthy donors and cancer patients. Libraries were prepared by immunoSEQ multiplex PCR; TCRdb keeps only in-frame clonotypes and omits some of them. The sample has roughly 73,000 clones; nearly 85% are singletons. The sample was blood. The receptors here all came from a man between 45 and 60 years old in good health.

The chain couples TRBV28 to TRBJ2-5, with 13 positions matching TRBD2. The CDR3 is made up of 15 amino acids. CDR1 MDHEN and CDR2 SYDVKM come from the germline V gene. V shed 3 bases, J shed 4 bases, and the junction held 2 bases outside the gene matches. The CDR3 protein is CASSLTSGGRETQYF. CDR3 sequence (DNA): TGTGCCAGCAGTTTGACTAGCGGGGGGAGAGAGACCCAGTACTTC.

The CDR3 DNA follows: TGTGCCAGCAGCGGAACTTGGAGAGATACGCAGTATTTT. It codes for CASSGTWRDTQYF. The chain has TRBV9 and TRBJ2-3, with unresolved D. The V gene's germline CDR1 is SGDLS and CDR2 YYNGEE. CDR3 length: 13 residues. Trimming stripped 3 bases from V and 5 bases from J, with 10 bases between.

V is TRBV2 and J is TRBJ1-2, with 10 bases lining up with TRBD1. Germline V CDR1 and CDR2: SNHLY, FYNNEI. The CDR3 sequence is 15 residues long. V trimming: 6 bases; J trimming: 8 bases; junction bases outside the gene matches: 12. This CDR3 is CASRVPTGGAEGYTF. The CDR3 DNA is TGTGCCAGCAGGGTTCCGACAGGGGGCGCGGAGGGCTACACCTTC.

CDR3 region: CASTDRGRETQYF. In DNA, the CDR3 is TGTGCCAGCACCGACAGGGGGCGCGAGACCCAGTACTTC. The chain joins TRBV12-3 or TRBV12-4 to TRBJ2-5; 10 bases agree with TRBD1. V lost 7 bases, J lost 5 bases, and 4 bases stayed unmatched. This CDR3 comprises 13 residues.

The chain uses TRBV11-1 and TRBJ2-7; TRBD1 matches 7 bases. The CDR3 runs to 15 residues. V shed 1 base and J 6 bases; nucleotides not matched to a gene: 9. Per germline, CDR1 SGHAT and CDR2 FQDESV (reference sequence). This chain's CDR3 is CASSLETGSRGEQYF. The CDR3 coding sequence is TGTGCCAGCAGCTTAGAGACAGGGTCGAGAGGCGAGCAGTACTTC.

This chain uses TRBV15 with TRBJ1-2; D is unresolved. CDR1 LNHNV and CDR2 YYDKDF come from the germline V gene (reference sequence). This CDR3 is built from 14 residues. V lost 1 base, J lost 2 bases, and 8 bases lay in between. CDR3 sequence: CATSRAPENYGYTF. The CDR3 coding sequence is TGTGCCACCAGCAGAGCCCCGGAGAACTATGGCTACACCTTC.

This sequence joins TRBV7-6 and TRBJ2-2; D uncertain. The V and J ends lost 5 bases and 6 bases respectively, with 13 bases between them. The CDR3 covers 14 residues. Germline CDR1 SGHVS, CDR2 FNYEAQ. The CDR3 DNA reads as TGTGCCAGCAGCCTGTCGTCTACTCCCGGGGAGCTGTTTTTT. Amino acids: CASSLSSTPGELFF.

This chain links TRBV28 with TRBJ2-7, with 7 bases matching TRBD2. V trimming: 5 bases; J trimming: 3 bases; junction bases outside the gene matches: 7. Germline-derived CDR1 and CDR2 are MDHEN and SYDVKM. This CDR3 is built from 14 residues. In DNA, the CDR3 is TGTGCCAGCAGTCTGAGCGGGGAGCTCTACGAGCAGTACTTC. Its protein is CASSLSGELYEQYF.

The count of this clone is one. The chain has TRBV14 and TRBJ1-1; D is undetermined. The V gene lost 2 bases and the J gene lost 2 bases, with 0 bases spanning the gap. Per germline, CDR1 SGHDN and CDR2 FVKESK. The CDR3 extends over 11 amino acids. CDR3 sequence: CASSQNTEAFF. The CDR3 DNA sequence: TGTGCCAGCAGCCAAAACACTGAAGCTTTCTTT. The full variable domain, completed using reference TRBV14 and TRBJ1-1, is EAGVTQFPSHSVIEKGQTVTLRCDPISGHDNLYWYRRVMGKEIKFLLHFVKESKQDESGMPNNRFLAERTGGTYSTLKVQPAELEDSGVYFCASSQNTEAFFGQGTRLTVV.

This sequence joins TRBV5-6 and TRBJ2-7; D is tentatively TRBD1 or TRBD2 (6 bases each). CDR3 size: 15 residues. Germline CDR1 SGHDT, CDR2 YYEEEE. Trimming removed 7 bases from V and 0 bases from J, with 17 bases in between. CDR3 amino acids: CASRGRLRFSYEQYF. The CDR3 coding sequence is TGTGCCAGCCGGGGGCGGTTGAGATTCTCCTACGAGCAGTACTTC. The variable domain in full, with the rest retrieved from reference TRBV5-6 and TRBJ2-7, is DAGVTQSPTHLIKTRGQQVTLRCSPKSGHDTVSWYQQALGQGPQFIFQYYEEEERQRGNFPDRFSGHQFPNYSSELNVNALLLGDSALYLCASRGRLRFSYEQYFGPGTRLTVT.

The J gene is TRBJ2-1, the V gene TRBV7-2; D uncertain. The CDR3 extends over 12 amino acids. Trimming left V 2 bases short and J 9 bases short, with 8 bases between. Germline lookup yields CDR1 SGHTA and CDR2 FQGNSA. CDR3 protein: CASSLLSAEQFF. CDR3 coding DNA: TGTGCCAGCAGCTTACTGAGCGCTGAGCAGTTCTTC. Full variable domain (outside the CDR3, taken from reference TRBV7-2 and TRBJ2-1): GAGVSQSPSNKVTEKGKDVELRCDPISGHTALYWYRQSLGQGLEFLIYFQGNSAPDKSGLPSDRFSAERTGGSVSTLTIQRTQQEDSAVYLCASSLLSAEQFFGPGTRLTVL.

CDR3 in amino acids: CASSIGTGGVNEQFF. The CDR3 DNA reads as TGTGCCAGTAGTATTGGGACAGGGGGCGTGAATGAGCAGTTCTTC. The V call is TRBV19, the J call TRBJ2-1; 12 nucleotides align to TRBD1. The CDR3 has 15 amino acids. The junction had 4 bases not matched to a gene; V was cut back by 3 bases and J by 7 bases. Germline CDR1 and CDR2: LNHDA and SQIVND (reference sequence).

This clone was recorded once. V gene TRBV11-3 combines with J gene TRBJ2-2; D not resolved. Germline V gives CDR1 SGHNT, CDR2 YENEEA. Trimming took off 5 bases at V and 3 bases at J, with 7 bases between the two ends. The CDR3 is made up of 13 amino acids. Here the CDR3 DNA reads TGTGCCAGCAGCCCGCCATACACCGGGGAGCTGTTTTTT. Translation: CASSPPYTGELFF.

This clone was picked up one time. The chain links TRBV18 to TRBJ2-7; 9 bases are a match to TRBD1. The trim removed 2 bases at V and 5 bases at J, leaving 13 bases unmatched. The CDR3 is 17 residues long. The germline CDR1 and CDR2 sequences are KGHSH and LQKENI. For the CDR3, the DNA is TGTGCCAGCTCACCAATTGTGACCGGGACAGGGCTGCACGAGCAGTACTTC. It codes for CASSPIVTGTGLHEQYF.

This rearrangement joins TRBV29-1 to TRBJ2-7; 8 bases line up with TRBD1. With 7 bases clipped from V and 6 bases from J, the junction kept 5 bases outside the gene matches. Germline V lookup: CDR1 SQVTM, CDR2 ANQGSEA. CDR3 length: 11 residues. In nucleotides, the CDR3 is TGCAGCGCAGGGACAGGCGTCGAGCAGTACTTC. It yields the protein CSAGTGVEQYF.

The genes are TRBV15 and TRBJ2-7, with 9 bases identical to TRBD2. Germline CDR1 is LNHNV and CDR2 is YYDKDF (reference sequence). With 3 bases clipped from V and 3 bases from J, the junction kept 9 bases outside the gene matches. CDR3 length: 16 residues. In nucleotides, the CDR3 is TGTGCCACCAGCAGTCCGCGCGCGGGAGGGAGCTACGAGCAGTACTTC. As protein: CATSSPRAGGSYEQYF. Drawing the rest from reference TRBV15 and TRBJ2-7, the complete variable domain is DAMVIQNPRYQVTQFGKPVTLSCSQTLNHNVMYWYQQKSSQAPKLLFHYYDKDFNNEADTPDNFQSRRPNTSFCFLDIRSPGLGDTAMYLCATSSPRAGGSYEQYFGPGTRLTVT.

The CDR3 sequence is CAWSRDRGSRGYTF. The CDR3 DNA reads TGTGCCTGGAGCCGGGACAGGGGTTCGCGAGGCTACACCTTC. This chain uses TRBV30 with TRBJ1-2, with 10 bases aligning to TRBD1. V trimming: 3 bases; J trimming: 8 bases; junction bases outside the gene matches: 9. Germline assignment: CDR1 GTSNPN and CDR2 SVGIG (reference sequence). The CDR3 covers 14 residues.

The rearrangement uses TRBV7-9 and TRBJ2-3, with TRBD2 matching 10 bases. Germline V gene data show CDR1 as SEHNR and CDR2 as FQNEAQ (reference sequence). Trimming cost V 3 bases and J 3 bases; bases outside gene matches: 9. The CDR3 covers 17 residues. For the CDR3, the DNA is TGTGCCAGCAGCTTGAAGGGAAGAGCGGGAGGGACAGATACGCAGTATTTT. Protein product: CASSLKGRAGGTDTQYF. The whole variable domain, remainder taken from reference TRBV7-9 and TRBJ2-3, is DTGVSQNPRHKITKRGQNVTFRCDPISEHNRLYWYRQTLGQGPEFLTYFQNEAQLEKSRLLSDRFSAERPKGSFSTLEIQRTEQGDSAMYLCASSLKGRAGGTDTQYFGPGTRLTVL.

V gene TRBV29-1 combines with J gene TRBJ2-2; 8 bases line up with TRBD2. This CDR3 has 14 amino acids. Germline trimming cut 6 bases from V and 7 bases from J; bases unmatched to any gene: 10. The V gene's germline CDR1 is SQVTM and CDR2 ANQGSEA. The CDR3, as DNA: TGCAGCGTGGACACTAGCGGTCTTTTCGGGGAGCTGTTTTTT. Protein: CSVDTSGLFGELFF.

The genes are TRBV9 and TRBJ2-6, with 9 positions matching TRBD1. The ends lost 3 bases at V and 4 bases at J; junction bases unmatched: 11. CDR1 is SGDLS, CDR2 YYNGEE, per germline. CDR3 length: 18 amino acids. The CDR3 region has the DNA TGTGCCAGCAGCGACCGGGACAGGGTTATTCCCGGGGCCAACGTCCTGACTTTC. Residues: CASSDRDRVIPGANVLTF.

The chain has TRBV6-5 and TRBJ2-7, with 9 positions matching TRBD2. The germline gives CDR1 MNHEY, CDR2 SVGAGI. This CDR3 region has 13 residues. The V gene end was trimmed by 8 bases and the J gene end by 5 bases; junction bases not matched to a gene: 7. CDR3 DNA: TGTGCCAGCTCTCGGCGGGAGGGAGACGAGCAGTACTTC. Translation: CASSRREGDEQYF.

Only one count was recorded for this clone. This chain links TRBV5-1 with TRBJ2-1; 8 positions agree with TRBD1. V trimming: 6 bases; J trimming: 9 bases; junction bases outside the gene matches: 11. Germline loops: CDR1 SGHRS, CDR2 YFSETQ. The CDR3 runs 14 residues. As DNA, the CDR3 is TGCGCCAGCAAGCAAAGGCAGGGGGCGGGTGAGCAGTTCTTC. Residues: CASKQRQGAGEQFF.

CDR3 in DNA: TGTGCCAGCAGCTTGGCACCGTTGGGACAGGGGGCAAGCGGGGAGCTGTTTTTT. It yields the protein CASSLAPLGQGASGELFF. The chain joins TRBV5-4 to TRBJ2-2, with TRBD1 matching over 12 bases. Germline V gene lookup returns CDR1 SGHNT and CDR2 YYREEE (reference sequence). J was trimmed by 7 bases and V by 0 bases; bases with no gene match: 10. There are 18 residues in the CDR3.

This sequence joins TRBV5-1 and TRBJ2-5; 11 bases fit TRBD1. Trimming at V came to 3 bases and at J to 6 bases, leaving 7 bases not matched to a gene. The CDR3 extends over 15 amino acids. Germline V gives CDR1 SGHRS, CDR2 YFSETQ. CDR3 in amino acids: CASSYGQGAGKTQYF. The CDR3 DNA reads TGCGCCAGCAGCTACGGACAGGGGGCGGGAAAGACCCAGTACTTC.

The chain joins TRBV6-5 to TRBJ1-1; D ambiguous. Looked up from germline, CDR1 is MNHEY and CDR2 is SVGAGI. V was trimmed by 11 bases and J by 5 bases, leaving 18 bases between them. CDR3 length: 13 amino acids. The CDR3 DNA reads as TGTGCCGGATCCAACGGGGTCGGAACTGAAGCTTTCTTT. Translation gives CAGSNGVGTEAFF.

The CDR3 DNA reads as TGTGCCAGCAGTGAATGGACTAGCGGGGAGCTGTTTTTT. It encodes CASSEWTSGELFF. This chain joins TRBV25-1 and TRBJ2-2; 7 bases agree with TRBD2. The CDR3 runs to 13 residues. The trim removed 1 base at V and 7 bases at J, leaving 0 bases unmatched. Per the germline V gene, CDR1 is MGHDK and CDR2 is SYGVNS.

The chain recombines TRBV28 with TRBJ2-6, with D perhaps being TRBD1 or TRBD2 (5 bases each). Germline-derived CDR1 and CDR2 are MDHEN and SYDVKM. This CDR3 comprises 13 residues. The V end was cut by 7 bases, the J end by 4 bases, with 8 bases between. The CDR3 DNA sequence: TGTGCCAGCATGAGGGACGGGGCCAACGTCCTGACTTTC. Its translation is CASMRDGANVLTF.

Worth noting for this clone: One junction end does not reproduce the germline sequence, and a read error may be involved. The chain joins TRBV30 to TRBJ1-2; no clear D. Germline assignment: CDR1 GTSNPN and CDR2 SVGIG (reference sequence). The CDR3 is 13 residues long. The CDR3 sequence is CAGRGGTNYGYTF. The CDR3 region has the DNA TGTGCCGGGAGAGGAGGGACTAACTATGGCTACACCTTC.

CDR3 loop: CASSQLAGGETQYF. In DNA, the CDR3 is TGCGCCAGCAGCCAGCTAGCGGGGGGAGAGACCCAGTACTTC. The chain recombines TRBV4-1 with TRBJ2-5, with 11 bases that match TRBD2. CDR1 and CDR2 (germline): MGHRA, YSYEKL. After removal of 3 bases from V and 4 bases from J, the junction contained 1 base not matched to a gene. This CDR3 region has 14 residues.